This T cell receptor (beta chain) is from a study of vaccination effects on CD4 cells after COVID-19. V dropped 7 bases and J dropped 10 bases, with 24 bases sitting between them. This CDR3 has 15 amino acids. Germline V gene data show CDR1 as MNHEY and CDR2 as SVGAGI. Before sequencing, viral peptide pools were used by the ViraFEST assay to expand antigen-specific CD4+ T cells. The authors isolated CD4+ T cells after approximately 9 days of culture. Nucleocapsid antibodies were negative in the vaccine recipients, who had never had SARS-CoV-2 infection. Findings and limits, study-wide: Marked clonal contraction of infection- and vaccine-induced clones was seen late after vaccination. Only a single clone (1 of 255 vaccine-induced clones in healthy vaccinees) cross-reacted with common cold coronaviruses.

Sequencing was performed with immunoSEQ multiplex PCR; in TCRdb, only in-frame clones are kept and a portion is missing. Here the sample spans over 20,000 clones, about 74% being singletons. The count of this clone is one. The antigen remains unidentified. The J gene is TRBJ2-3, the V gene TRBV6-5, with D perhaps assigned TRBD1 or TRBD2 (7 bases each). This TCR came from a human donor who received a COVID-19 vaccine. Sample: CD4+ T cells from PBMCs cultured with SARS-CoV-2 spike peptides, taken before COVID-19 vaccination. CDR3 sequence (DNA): TGTGCCAGCAAGGGGGGGGACAGTGGTGGGTACGCGCAGTATTTT. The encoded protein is CASKGGDSGGYAQYF.